The 30 T cell receptor beta chains reported below all come from one sample, sequenced in a study of Graves' ophthalmopathy and Graves' hyperthyroidism. Using RNA transcripts, the TCR beta CDR3 regions were amplified. The library came from an HTBI-primed first-round RT-PCR and a second-round multiplex PCR. TCRdb itself ran the multiplex PCR reads through MiXCR, one entry per CDR3 protein. The repertoire has roughly 600,000 distinct CDR3 sequences, 39% of them found once; the top ten carry about 4%. Sequenced material: peripheral blood or thyroid tissue (not recorded which). The receptors were gathered from an adult man with Graves' hyperthyroidism.

On this clonotype itself: At one end the junction does not follow the germline gene, possibly because of a read error. The gene calls are TRBV2 and TRBJ1-2; D call uncertain. CDR1 and CDR2 (germline): SNHLY, FYNNEI. This CDR3 has 10 residues. The CDR3 here is CAGSLQGYTF. CDR3 in DNA: TGTGCCGGCAGTTTACAGGGCTACACCTTC.

This clonotype came up many times. The V gene is TRBV7-9, the J gene TRBJ2-5, with 7 bases identical to TRBD1. Germline CDR1 reads SEHNR; CDR2 reads FQNEAQ (reference sequence). With V trimmed by 5 bases and J by 5 bases, 8 bases remained unmatched. This CDR3 spans 14 amino acids. The CDR3 sequence: CASSRQGREETQYF. The CDR3 nucleotides read TGTGCCAGCAGCCGACAGGGTAGGGAGGAGACCCAGTACTTC.

This clonotype was seen ten or more times. The chain joins TRBV4-1 to TRBJ1-1; D is undetermined. The germline gives CDR1 MGHRA, CDR2 YSYEKL. This CDR3 is built from 13 residues. V was cut by 0 bases and J by 1 base, with 3 bases left in between. CDR3 nucleotides: TGCGCCAGCAGCCAAGATGGGAACACTGAAGCTTTCTTT. Translating gives CASSQDGNTEAFF.

This clonotype occurred many times. The V gene is TRBV6-5, the J gene TRBJ1-4; D unresolved. Germline V lookup: CDR1 MNHEY, CDR2 SVGAGI. The CDR3 length is 14 residues. Trimming took 6 bases from V and 8 from J, leaving 16 bases between them. Written as DNA, the CDR3 is TGTGCCAGCAGGGACGGCGTTGTAGGGGAAAAACTGTTTTTT. As protein: CASRDGVVGEKLFF.

This clonotype was seen at least ten times. The chain links TRBV13 to TRBJ2-7, with 12 bases that match TRBD2. The ends lost 9 bases at V and 3 bases at J; junction bases unmatched: 6. The germline V gene has CDR1 PRHDT and CDR2 FYEKMQ (reference sequence). CDR3 size: 14 residues. The CDR3 here is CASSSGLAGYEQYF. The CDR3 DNA sequence: TGTGCCAGTAGTTCGGGACTAGCGGGCTACGAGCAGTACTTC.

With regard to this clonotype: A read error may account for a junction end that differs from germline. The chain is built from TRBV7-9 and TRBJ2-5; 10 positions agree with TRBD2. CDR1 SEHNR and CDR2 FQNEAQ come from the germline V gene (reference sequence). The length of the CDR3 is 18 residues. The CDR3 region is CASSLGPSGSSSQEAQYF. CDR3 in DNA: TGTGCCAGCAGCTTAGGTCCTAGCGGGAGTAGCTCCCAAGAGGCCCAGTACTTC.

The chain couples TRBV12-3 or TRBV12-4 to TRBJ2-2; 7 bases line up with TRBD1. The CDR3 is made up of 15 amino acids. Germline trimming cut 5 bases from V and 6 bases from J; bases unmatched to any gene: 9. The CDR3 spells CASSPDRVNAGELFF. CDR3 sequence (DNA): TGTGCCAGCAGTCCAGACAGGGTCAACGCCGGGGAGCTGTTTTTT.

With regard to this clonotype: This is likely a read error, given that the CDR3 carries no conserved phenylalanine or tryptophan at its end. The chain links TRBV19 to TRBJ1-5; 9 bases agree with TRBD1. V gave up 6 bases and J gave up 1 base; unmatched junction bases: 4. This CDR3 contains 15 residues. The germline V gene encodes CDR1 LNHDA and CDR2 SQIVND (reference sequence). DNA for the CDR3: TGTGCCAGTAGGATCACAGGGGGCAGCAATCAGCCCCAGCATCTT. Its translation is CASRITGGSNQPQHL.

This clonotype was detected ten times or more. The J gene is TRBJ2-7, the V gene TRBV20-1; 8 positions match TRBD1. This CDR3 contains 15 residues. From germline, CDR1 is DFQATT and CDR2 SNEGSKA (reference sequence). The trim removed 4 bases at V and 0 bases at J, leaving 8 bases unmatched. CDR3 region: CSAKRQGTLSYEQYF. CDR3 coding DNA: TGCAGTGCTAAGAGACAGGGGACCCTCTCCTACGAGCAGTACTTC.

The chain has TRBV10-3 and TRBJ2-7; tentatively, D is TRBD1 (6 bases). The CDR3 length is 12 residues. CDR1 is ENHRY, CDR2 SYGVKD, per germline. Trimming took off 6 bases at V and 5 bases at J, with 11 bases between the two ends. The CDR3 DNA is TGTGCCATCAGCACAGGGTTCAACGAGCAGTACTTC. This sequence encodes CAISTGFNEQYF.

This clonotype has just one count. This sequence joins TRBV6-1 and TRBJ2-2; 9 bases match TRBD1. V shed 5 bases and J 0 bases; nucleotides not matched to a gene: 7. This CDR3 has 17 residues. CDR1 MNHNS and CDR2 SASEGT come from the germline V gene. The CDR3 reads CASSLRTGAANTGELFF. Here the CDR3 DNA reads TGTGCCAGCAGTCTACGGACAGGGGCCGCGAACACCGGGGAGCTGTTTTTT.

On this clonotype itself: The junction departs from the called germline gene at one end, perhaps through a read error. V is TRBV4-1 and J is TRBJ2-3, with 9 positions matching TRBD2. Germline V gene sequence: CDR1 MGHRA, CDR2 YSYEKL. The CDR3 extends over 16 amino acids. The CDR3 loop is CASSQRLAGALDTQYF. The CDR3 region has the DNA TGTGCCAGCAGCCAAAGGTTAGCGGGAGCCTTAGATACGCAGTATTTT.

The chain combines TRBV6-5 with TRBJ1-1, with a weak D call TRBD1 (5 bases). The CDR3 runs to 15 residues. V was pared by 4 bases and J by 6 bases, with 18 bases between. Germline V lookup: CDR1 MNHEY, CDR2 SVGAGI. The CDR3 reads CASSLRQGGISEAFF. The CDR3 bases are TGTGCCAGCAGTTTGAGGCAGGGAGGAATTTCTGAAGCTTTCTTT.

This clonotype was counted at least ten times. This rearrangement joins TRBV6-1 to TRBJ1-1, with D possibly being TRBD1 (5 bases). There are 15 residues in the CDR3. With 2 bases removed from V and 1 base from J, the gap between germline ends came to 11 bases. Germline values: CDR1 MNHNS, CDR2 SASEGT. The CDR3 loop reads CASSERGRSNTEAFF. The CDR3 DNA reads as TGTGCCAGCAGTGAAAGGGGCAGGTCGAACACTGAAGCTTTCTTT.

This clonotype was seen repeatedly, ten times or more. V is TRBV25-1 and J is TRBJ1-1; unclear D gene. Deletions cut 3 bases from V and 3 bases from J, with 2 bases between. CDR1 and CDR2 from the germline V gene are MGHDK and SYGVNS. The CDR3 extends over 11 amino acids. CDR3 region: CASSDHTEAFF. CDR3 bases: TGTGCCAGCAGTGACCACACTGAAGCTTTCTTT.

The chain links TRBV5-1 to TRBJ1-1; TRBD1 might be the D (5 bases). Trimming cost V 4 bases and J 11 bases, with 18 bases left between them. The CDR3 consists of 13 residues. Germline V lookup: CDR1 SGHRS, CDR2 YFSETQ. The CDR3 bases are TGCGCCAGCAGCCAGGGAAACCTCGGATCGGCTTTCTTT. It encodes CASSQGNLGSAFF.

This clonotype was counted at least ten times. The CDR3 region has the DNA TGTGCCAGCAGCTTGGACAGAGACCCGAACTACGAGCAGTACTTC. Translating it yields CASSLDRDPNYEQYF. The rearrangement joins TRBV7-8 to TRBJ2-7, with D possibly matching TRBD1 (6 bases). Germline CDR1 SGHVS, CDR2 FQNEAQ. V gave up 3 bases and J gave up 3 bases, with 15 bases separating them. The CDR3 covers 15 residues. Supplemented by reference TRBV7-8 and TRBJ2-7, the full variable domain reads GAGVSQSPRYKVAKRGQDVALRCDPISGHVSLFWYQQALGQGPEFLTYFQNEAQLDKSGLPSDRFFAERPEGSVSTLKIQRTQQEDSAVYLCASSLDRDPNYEQYFGPGTRLTVT.

With regard to this clonotype: Because the CDR3 is missing its conserved closing phenylalanine or tryptophan, this is likely a read error. Because the CDR3's place on the DNA is in doubt, the DNA is left out and the CDR3 is given as listed by TCRdb. The gene calls are TRBV6-6 and TRBJ1-1. Germline V gene sequence: CDR1 MNHNY, CDR2 SVGAGI (reference sequence). Both ends counted, the CDR3 spans 9 residues. CDR3 amino acids: CASSWSLTS.

The rearrangement uses TRBV7-8 and TRBJ1-1, with 9 bases that match TRBD1. Germline V gene sequence: CDR1 SGHVS, CDR2 FQNEAQ. This CDR3 contains 16 residues. J lost 0 bases, V lost 3 bases, and 5 bases had no gene match. CDR3 coding DNA: TGTGCCAGCAGCTTGGGGACAGGGCTCATGAACACTGAAGCTTTCTTT. Translating it yields CASSLGTGLMNTEAFF.

The V and J genes are TRBV28 and TRBJ1-2; D is unclear. Germline loops: CDR1 MDHEN, CDR2 SYDVKM. Trimming took 4 bases from V and 7 from J, leaving 10 bases between them. The CDR3 is made up of 12 amino acids. CDR3 sequence: CASSSGPSGYTF. CDR3 sequence (DNA): TGTGCCAGCAGTTCAGGACCCAGTGGCTACACCTTC.

This clonotype has just a few counts. The chain employs TRBV28 and TRBJ2-7, with D tentatively TRBD2 (6 bases). The CDR3 runs to 15 residues. V was trimmed by 6 bases and J by 3 bases, leaving 18 bases between them. The germline V gene encodes CDR1 MDHEN and CDR2 SYDVKM. CDR3 nucleotide sequence: TGTGCCAGCAGCCCAACGTGGGGGAGGATCTACGAGCAGTACTTC. Translation: CASSPTWGRIYEQYF.

This clonotype was counted ten times or more. The V and J genes are TRBV24-1 and TRBJ1-6; D is uncertain. The CDR3 sequence is 14 residues long. Between the trimmed V and J ends, which lost 2 bases and 5 bases, there was a span of 6 bases. Germline V gene lookup returns CDR1 KGHDR and CDR2 SFDVKD. The CDR3 nucleotides read TGTGCCACCAGTGATTCTGGGGATAATTCACCCCTCCACTTT. Its protein product is CATSDSGDNSPLHF.

The table lists this clonotype with many counts. The chain has TRBV20-1 and TRBJ1-4; 8 bases are shared with TRBD1. This CDR3 has 16 amino acids. V shed 5 bases and J 0 bases; nucleotides not matched to a gene: 8. The germline gives CDR1 DFQATT, CDR2 SNEGSKA (reference sequence). The CDR3 coding sequence is TGCAGTGCTCGCCGGGACAGGCTTGCAACTAATGAAAAACTGTTTTTT. This gives the protein CSARRDRLATNEKLFF.

This clonotype was recorded many times. The rearrangement links TRBV7-9 to TRBJ2-2; D call uncertain. Germline assignment: CDR1 SEHNR and CDR2 FQNEAQ (reference sequence). V gave up 0 bases and J gave up 3 bases, with 5 bases separating them. The CDR3 sequence is 14 residues long. CDR3 protein: CASSLAPYTGELFF. CDR3 bases: TGTGCCAGCAGCTTAGCCCCCTACACCGGGGAGCTGTTTTTT.

Comment on this clonotype: A much more abundant neighbour one base away suggests this may be a read error. Since no conserved phenylalanine or tryptophan closes the CDR3, a read error is the likely cause. The chain has TRBV5-1 and TRBJ2-5, with 8 positions matching TRBD2. Germline loops: CDR1 SGHRS, CDR2 YFSETQ. Trimming took 1 base from V and 5 from J; bases not matched to a gene: 7. The CDR3 has 15 amino acids. For the CDR3, the DNA is TGCGCCAGCAGCTTGCCAGCGGGAGAGTTGGAGACCCAGTACCTC. Its translation: CASSLPAGELETQYL.

There are many counts of this clonotype. The V gene is TRBV12-3 or TRBV12-4, the J gene TRBJ1-2; D possibly corresponds to TRBD1 (5 bases). The CDR3 sequence is 14 residues long. V lost 2 bases and J 1 base, leaving 8 bases between the germline ends. CDR3 loop: CASSLQGFNYGYTF. The CDR3, as DNA: TGTGCCAGCAGTTTACAGGGATTTAACTATGGCTACACCTTC.

This rearrangement joins TRBV15 to TRBJ2-7; D is tentatively TRBD1 or TRBD2 (5 bases each). V lost 3 bases to trimming and J lost 2 bases, with 14 bases between them. This CDR3 is built from 15 residues. Looked up from germline, CDR1 is LNHNV and CDR2 is YYDKDF (reference sequence). The CDR3 DNA is TGTGCCACCAGCAGCTTGGATCAGGGAGCCTACGAGCAGTACTTC. Residues: CATSSLDQGAYEQYF.

This clonotype was counted ten times or more. This sequence joins TRBV20-1 and TRBJ2-5; 7 bases fit TRBD1. CDR1 and CDR2 from the germline V gene are DFQATT and SNEGSKA (reference sequence). V lost 0 bases to trimming and J lost 2 bases; unmatched junction nucleotides: 6. This CDR3 spans 15 amino acids. The DNA of the CDR3 is TGCAGTGCTAGAGATCCCCAACAGGGGCAAGAGACCCAGTACTTC. This translates into CSARDPQQGQETQYF.

The chain recombines TRBV6-2 or TRBV6-3 with TRBJ2-7; no clear D gene. CDR3 length equals 18 residues. CDR1 is MNHEY and CDR2 is SVGEGT in the germline V gene. With 8 bases removed from V and 2 bases from J, the gap between germline ends came to 28 bases. CDR3 nucleotides: TGTGCCAGCGGTTTCCTCCTATTCCAACAAATAGGACCCTACGAGCAGTACTTC. Protein sequence: CASGFLLFQQIGPYEQYF.

In this sample, this clonotype turned up many times. The rearrangement links TRBV19 to TRBJ2-5; D call uncertain. The CDR3 extends over 12 amino acids. Trimming pared 1 base from V and 6 bases from J, leaving 6 bases between. From germline, CDR1 is LNHDA and CDR2 SQIVND (reference sequence). CDR3 bases: TGTGCCAGTAGTATAGGTGGGCAGACCCAGTACTTC. It codes for CASSIGGQTQYF.